The 28 T cell receptor beta chains below come from one sample, sequenced in a study of blood T cells in healthy people across ages (dated by TCRdb to between 2014 and 2017). The library was produced with 5' RACE. TCRdb lists the instrument as Illumina HiSeq 2500. A second PCR of about 7 to 12 cycles was run with a J-beta primer mix and a sample-barcoded 5' primer. TCRdb reanalyzed the raw reads on its own, using fastp at Q25 for trimming and MiXCR for clone calling, and kept in-frame beta chains. Entries that share a CDR3 protein sequence are merged under the most common genes and DNA. The sample table contains around 800,000 distinct CDR3 sequences; only one count was recorded for under 30% of them. Under 3% of the sample comes from the top ten. These same records also appear under a second study, on T cells of mothers and their children.

The sample comprised blood. All receptors come from a boy aged 5-17 years in good health.

V is TRBV5-1 and J is TRBJ1-5; no clear D gene. The germline gives CDR1 SGHRS, CDR2 YFSETQ. The CDR3 sequence is 11 residues long. V lost 8 bases and J 8 bases, leaving 11 bases between the germline ends. The CDR3, as DNA: TGCGCCAGGGGCTCGTGGGAGCCCCAGCATTTT. It is translated as CARGSWEPQHF.

The CDR3 here is CASSQDKTGLFSGYTF. Written as DNA, the CDR3 is TGTGCCAGCAGCCAAGATAAGACAGGGTTGTTCTCTGGCTACACCTTC. The chain uses TRBV4-2 and TRBJ1-2; the match to TRBD1 covers 7 bases. V trimming: 0 bases; J trimming: 7 bases; junction bases outside the gene matches: 11. Germline CDR1 reads LGHNA; CDR2 reads YNFKEQ. This CDR3 has 16 amino acids.

The chain recombines TRBV12-3 or TRBV12-4 with TRBJ1-4; D unclear. The CDR3 sequence is 14 residues long. Trimming shortened V by 5 bases and J by 2 bases, and 9 bases separated the two germline ends. The chain's CDR3 is CASSVGVTNEKLFF. CDR3 nucleotide sequence: TGTGCCAGCAGTGTGGGTGTTACTAATGAAAAACTGTTTTTT.

This clonotype was detected only a few times. V and J are TRBV28 and TRBJ2-1; D may correspond to TRBD1 or TRBD2 (6 bases each). The V gene lost 8 bases and the J gene lost 8 bases, with 13 bases spanning the gap. Germline assignment: CDR1 MDHEN and CDR2 SYDVKM. The CDR3 is 12 amino acids. The DNA of the CDR3 is TGTGCCAGCCAGGAGGGGGGCTATGAGCAGTTCTTC. Amino acids: CASQEGGYEQFF.

The J gene is TRBJ2-1, the V gene TRBV9; 7 bases match TRBD2. The CDR3 contains 15 residues. Germline CDR1 and CDR2: SGDLS and YYNGEE. V was pared by 4 bases and J by 5 bases, with 9 bases of the junction left unmatched. In DNA, the CDR3 is TGTGCCAGCAGCTTGGGGGGGAGCAGACACAATGAGCAGTTCTTC. Translating it yields CASSLGGSRHNEQFF.

This clonotype was counted between two and nine times. The chain joins TRBV20-1 to TRBJ2-5; 12 bases fit TRBD1. J was trimmed by 11 bases and V by 2 bases; bases with no gene match: 9. The CDR3 runs 14 residues. CDR1 is DFQATT, CDR2 SNEGSKA, per germline (reference sequence). The CDR3 nucleotides are TGCAGTGCTAGACGGGGACAGGGGGCGCGTGAGCAGTACTTC. It specifies CSARRGQGAREQYF.

The sample holds one count of this clonotype. This rearrangement joins TRBV5-4 to TRBJ2-5; perhaps TRBD2 as D (6 bases). CDR1 and CDR2 (germline): SGHNT, YYREEE (reference sequence). This CDR3 spans 17 amino acids. Deletions cut 0 bases from V and 5 bases from J, with 20 bases between. The CDR3 coding sequence is TGTGCCAGCAGCTTGGGTGGCAGGGAGGTTGGACGGGAGACCCAGTACTTC. As protein: CASSLGGREVGRETQYF. The entire variable domain, with the rest obtained from reference TRBV5-4 and TRBJ2-5, is as follows: ETGVTQSPTHLIKTRGQQVTLRCSSQSGHNTVSWYQQALGQGPQFIFQYYREEENGRGNFPPRFSGLQFPNYSSELNVNALELDDSALYLCASSLGGREVGRETQYFGPGTRLLVL.

This rearrangement joins TRBV29-1 to TRBJ2-7; D perhaps matches TRBD1 (6 bases). V was cut by 3 bases and J by 5 bases, with 17 bases left in between. Germline assignment: CDR1 SQVTM and CDR2 ANQGSEA. CDR3 length: 14 amino acids. This CDR3 is CSVDSSTGSHEQYF. For the CDR3, the DNA is TGCAGCGTTGATTCCTCAACAGGGTCCCACGAGCAGTACTTC.

The chain combines TRBV7-3 with TRBJ2-2; 7 positions agree with TRBD2. This CDR3 comprises 18 residues. Germline V gene sequence: CDR1 SGHTA, CDR2 FQGTGA. Trimming cost V 1 base and J 0 bases; bases outside gene matches: 8. The CDR3 DNA reads as TGTGCCAGCAGCTTAAAAGCGGGGCAGGGCCCGAACACCGGGGAGCTGTTTTTT. Encoded protein: CASSLKAGQGPNTGELFF.

The chain combines TRBV20-1 with TRBJ1-2; tentatively, D is TRBD1 (6 bases). Trimming left V 4 bases short and J 4 bases short, with 10 bases between. This CDR3 comprises 12 residues. Germline V gene sequence: CDR1 DFQATT, CDR2 SNEGSKA (reference sequence). The CDR3 sequence: CSATGAGYGYTF. DNA for the CDR3: TGCAGTGCTACAGGGGCTGGCTATGGCTACACCTTC.

The J gene is TRBJ2-7, the V gene TRBV20-1, with 11 bases aligning to TRBD1. CDR1 DFQATT and CDR2 SNEGSKA come from the germline V gene (reference sequence). J gave up 7 bases and V 5 bases, and 10 bases lay outside the gene matches. The CDR3 is made up of 14 amino acids. CDR3 nucleotides: TGCAGTGCTCTAGCAGGACAGGGGGCACGGGAGCAGTACTTC. Encoded protein: CSALAGQGAREQYF.

This clonotype was picked up a small number of times. The chain links TRBV15 to TRBJ1-2; D perhaps matches TRBD1 (5 bases). Trimming shortened V by 0 bases and J by 2 bases, and 10 bases separated the two germline ends. CDR1 and CDR2 from the germline V gene are LNHNV and YYDKDF (reference sequence). The CDR3 runs to 15 residues. CDR3 sequence (DNA): TGTGCCACCAGCAGAGATCAGGGAGGGAACTATGGCTACACCTTC. This sequence encodes CATSRDQGGNYGYTF.

This clonotype was recorded a few times. The V gene is TRBV7-2, the J gene TRBJ2-7, with 8 bases that match TRBD2. The CDR3 sequence is 14 residues long. Germline CDR1 is SGHTA and CDR2 is FQGNSA. The ends lost 2 bases at V and 7 bases at J; junction bases unmatched: 7. The CDR3 here is CASSLRAGAEEQYF. The CDR3 region has the DNA TGTGCCAGCAGCTTAAGAGCGGGAGCCGAAGAGCAGTACTTC.

This chain uses TRBV5-1 with TRBJ1-1, with D unresolved. The germline gives CDR1 SGHRS, CDR2 YFSETQ. The CDR3 is made up of 14 amino acids. Trimming shortened V by 6 bases and J by 3 bases, and 15 bases separated the two germline ends. CDR3 DNA: TGCGCCAGCACCGAGGGAAGGTGGGACACTGAAGCTTTCTTT. Translation gives CASTEGRWDTEAFF.

Worth noting for this clonotype: One end of the junction fails to match germline, which may point to a read error. The chain uses TRBV3-1 and TRBJ2-5; D is perhaps TRBD2 (5 bases). The germline V gene has CDR1 LGHDT and CDR2 YNNKEL (reference sequence). CDR3 length equals 16 residues. DNA of the CDR3: TGTGCCAGCAGCCAAGAGGCGCTCGGGGAGCGAGAGACCCGGTACTTC. Protein sequence: CASSQEALGERETRYF.

The rearrangement links TRBV7-9 to TRBJ2-2; TRBD1 agrees at 8 bases. Germline CDR1 and CDR2: SEHNR and FQNEAQ (reference sequence). The CDR3 is 13 residues long. The CDR3 protein is CAVGTGNTGELFF. The CDR3 DNA reads as TGTGCAGTCGGGACAGGGAACACCGGGGAGCTGTTTTTT.

The chain is built from TRBV5-5 and TRBJ2-5, with 9 positions matching TRBD1. The J segment lost 5 bases and the V segment lost 4 bases, leaving 12 bases of the junction unmatched. This CDR3 has 16 residues. Germline-derived CDR1 and CDR2 are SGHKS and YYEKEE (reference sequence). CDR3: CASSPRPGQGKETQYF. CDR3 in DNA: TGTGCCAGCAGCCCCAGACCGGGACAGGGAAAGGAGACCCAGTACTTC.

In this sample, this clonotype turned up a few times. The gene calls are TRBV5-1 and TRBJ1-1; weak D call: TRBD1 (5 bases). Germline V gives CDR1 SGHRS, CDR2 YFSETQ. V lost 1 base and J 0 bases, leaving 13 bases between the germline ends. The CDR3 sequence is 16 residues long. Here the CDR3 reads CASSLQTASLNTEAFF. DNA for the CDR3: TGCGCCAGCAGCTTGCAGACAGCGTCCCTGAACACTGAAGCTTTCTTT.

The CDR3 loop is CSVDSRILDEQYF. CDR3 DNA: TGCAGCGTTGACTCCCGGATCCTTGACGAGCAGTACTTC. The chain uses TRBV29-1 and TRBJ2-7; D not resolved. Germline CDR1 reads SQVTM; CDR2 reads ANQGSEA. The V end lost 3 bases, the J end lost 5 bases, and 14 bases lay between the germline ends. CDR3 size: 13 residues.

This chain joins TRBV3-1 and TRBJ2-2, with no clear D. The CDR3 has 15 residues. Germline V gives CDR1 LGHDT, CDR2 YNNKEL (reference sequence). Trimming cost V 4 bases and J 1 base, with 10 bases left between them. As DNA, the CDR3 is TGTGCCAGCAGCCTTAACCTAGGGAACACCGGGGAGCTGTTTTTT. It translates to CASSLNLGNTGELFF.

This clonotype showed up just a few times. The rearrangement joins TRBV2 to TRBJ2-3; weak D call: TRBD2 (6 bases). The CDR3 is 15 residues long. CDR1 and CDR2 (germline): SNHLY, FYNNEI. Trimming took off 6 bases at V and 0 bases at J, with 13 bases between the two ends. CDR3 bases: TGTGCCAGCAGCGCCGGGACTCATAGCACAGATACGCAGTATTTT. Protein: CASSAGTHSTDTQYF.

The chain couples TRBV12-3 or TRBV12-4 to TRBJ1-2; D remains unclear. Trimming pared 3 bases from V and 7 bases from J, leaving 15 bases between. This CDR3 contains 14 residues. As DNA, the CDR3 is TGTGCCAGCAGTTTCGGACCTGCATCAGGTGGCTACACCTTC. It specifies CASSFGPASGGYTF.

This sequence joins TRBV7-6 and TRBJ2-5, with D unclear. Per the germline V gene, CDR1 is SGHVS and CDR2 is FNYEAQ. Trimming took 2 bases from V and 5 from J, leaving 15 bases between them. The length of the CDR3 is 15 residues. CDR3 DNA: TGTGCCAGCAGCTTAAGACGCCTGCCCGCGGAGACCCAGTACTTC. The encoded protein is CASSLRRLPAETQYF. The full variable domain, its missing parts supplied by reference TRBV7-6 and TRBJ2-5, is GAGVSQSPRYKVTKRGQDVALRCDPISGHVSLYWYRQALGQGPEFLTYFNYEAQQDKSGLPNDRFSAERPEGSISTLTIQRTEQRDSAMYRCASSLRRLPAETQYFGPGTRLLVL.

This clonotype was found a few times. The chain employs TRBV20-1 and TRBJ2-7, with D tentatively TRBD1 (6 bases). The CDR3 is 13 residues long. Trimming removed 3 bases at V and 2 bases at J, with 11 bases between. CDR1 DFQATT and CDR2 SNEGSKA come from the germline V gene (reference sequence). This CDR3 reads CSASRNRAYEQYF. As DNA, the CDR3 is TGCAGTGCTAGTCGAAACAGGGCCTACGAGCAGTACTTC.

V usage is TRBV12-3 or TRBV12-4 and J usage is TRBJ2-4; 8 bases are a match to TRBD2. This CDR3 is built from 16 residues. Unmatched junction bases numbered 5, after V lost 2 bases and J lost 2 bases. The chain's CDR3 is CASSLLAGGTKNIQYF. CDR3 sequence (DNA): TGTGCCAGCAGTTTACTCGCGGGGGGTACCAAAAACATTCAGTACTTC.

The V gene is TRBV7-3, the J gene TRBJ2-4; 12 bases fit TRBD2. Germline V gene lookup returns CDR1 SGHTA and CDR2 FQGTGA. Trimming removed 1 base from V and 10 bases from J; junction bases left unmatched: 5. This CDR3 contains 15 residues. The CDR3 region is CASSLRASGGEIQYF. The CDR3 DNA follows: TGTGCCAGCAGCTTAAGGGCTAGCGGGGGGGAAATTCAGTACTTC.

This chain links TRBV7-3 with TRBJ2-1; 10 nucleotides agree with TRBD1. The V segment lost 5 bases and the J segment 3 bases; nucleotides outside the gene matches: 7. The CDR3 contains 16 residues. Germline V CDR1 and CDR2: SGHTA, FQGTGA. The CDR3 coding sequence is TGTGCCAGCAGCCCGACCGGGACAGGGGTCTACAATGAGCAGTTCTTC. It encodes CASSPTGTGVYNEQFF.

The gene calls are TRBV3-1 and TRBJ2-5; the D is unclear. The CDR3 contains 13 residues. CDR1 is LGHDT, CDR2 YNNKEL, per germline (reference sequence). Trimming removed 2 bases at V and 3 bases at J, with 7 bases between. The CDR3 sequence: CASSQHMKETQYF. In DNA, the CDR3 is TGTGCCAGCAGCCAACATATGAAAGAGACCCAGTACTTC.